This T cell receptor (beta chain) derives from a study of glioma-infiltrating T cells. Study-wide points: Tissue-blood divergence was below expectation in non-neoplastic patients, above in gliomas. Very few CDR3 sequences were shared between tissue and blood.

This clonotype was seen repeatedly, ten times or more. Antigen unknown. Using RNA template, CDR3s of TCR alpha and beta were amplified with iRepertoire arm-PCR. Input was 100-400 ng of tissue mRNA or PBMC total RNA. TCRdb reprocessed the multiplex PCR reads with MiXCR, giving one entry per CDR3 protein. The table shows 84,000 or so distinct CDR3 sequences, with about a quarter occurring only once. V dropped 3 bases and J dropped 3 bases, with 8 bases sitting between them. Germline V gene lookup returns CDR1 SEHNR and CDR2 FQNEAQ (reference sequence). This CDR3 is built from 13 residues. The sample was glioma tissue, nonneoplastic brain tissue, or PBMCs (not recorded which). The TCR originated in a human donor with low-grade glioma or glioblastoma, undergoing nonglioma brain surgery, or in good health (not recorded which). The chain uses TRBV7-9 and TRBJ1-1, with D possibly TRBD1 on 5 matching bases. CDR3 loop: CASSLTEHTEAFF. The CDR3 region has the DNA TGTGCCAGCAGCTTGACAGAGCACACTGAAGCTTTCTTT.